This T cell receptor beta chain was obtained from a study of OX40 agonist ivuxolimab in advanced cancers. Across the study: Males comprised about 84% of the group, whose mean age was about 61 years (range about 20 to 90).

The cohort excluded patients with autoimmune disease history or systemic immunosuppression. Data came from immunoSEQ multiplex PCR; TCRdb stores just in-frame clones and leaves some out. In the table there are 33,000 or so clones, about 87% of which are singletons. The source was CD4+ or CD8+ T cells sorted from blood, collected in a trial of the OX40 agonist ivuxolimab. The sequence was obtained from an adult with an advanced solid tumor such as melanoma, head and neck, liver or kidney cancer.

CDR3 region: CASTRQGTEQYF. In nucleotides, the CDR3 is TGTGCCAGCACTAGGCAGGGGACCGAGCAGTACTTC. The rearrangement uses TRBV6-1 and TRBJ2-7, with a weak D call TRBD1 (6 bases). The V and J ends lost 7 bases and 6 bases respectively, with 13 bases between them. There are 12 residues in the CDR3. The germline CDR1 and CDR2 sequences are MNHNS and SASEGT.